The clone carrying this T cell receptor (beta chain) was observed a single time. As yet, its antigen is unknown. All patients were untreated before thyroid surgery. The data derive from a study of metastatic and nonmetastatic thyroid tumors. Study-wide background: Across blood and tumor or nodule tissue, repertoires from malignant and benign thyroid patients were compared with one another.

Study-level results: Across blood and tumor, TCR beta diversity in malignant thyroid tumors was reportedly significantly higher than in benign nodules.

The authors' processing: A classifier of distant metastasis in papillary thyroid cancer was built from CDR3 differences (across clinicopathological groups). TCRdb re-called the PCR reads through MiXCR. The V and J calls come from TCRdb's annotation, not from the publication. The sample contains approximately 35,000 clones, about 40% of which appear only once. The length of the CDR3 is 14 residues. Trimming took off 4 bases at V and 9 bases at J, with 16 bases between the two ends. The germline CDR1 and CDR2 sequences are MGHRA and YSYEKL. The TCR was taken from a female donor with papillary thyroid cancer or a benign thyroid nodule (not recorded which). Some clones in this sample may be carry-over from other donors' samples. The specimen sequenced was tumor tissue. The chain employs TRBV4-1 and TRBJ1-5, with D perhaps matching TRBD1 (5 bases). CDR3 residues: CASSPGTLSGPQHF. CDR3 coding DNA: TGCGCCAGCAGCCCCGGGACGTTAAGTGGGCCCCAGCATTTT.